Shown below are 6 T cell receptor beta chains from a single sample sequenced in a study of early T cells in non-severe SARS-CoV-2 infection. TCRdb used MiXCR to reprocess the 5' RACE reads, holding one entry per CDR3 protein. The repertoire holds about 50,000 distinct CDR3 sequences, with about 6.2% as singletons. Sequencing was performed on whole blood, taken at baseline. The source is an adult who was a healthcare worker with PCR-confirmed SARS-CoV-2 infection or an uninfected control (not recorded which).

The sample holds a few counts of this clonotype. The chain is built from TRBV19 and TRBJ2-7; TRBD1 agrees at 7 bases. Germline V gene data show CDR1 as LNHDA and CDR2 as SQIVND (reference sequence). J was trimmed by 7 bases and V by 6 bases; bases with no gene match: 27. The CDR3 consists of 19 residues. The CDR3 DNA follows: TGTGCCAGTAGCATCTTAGTAACGAACGGACAGGAGGCTTCGGGGGAGCAGTACTTC. Its translation is CASSILVTNGQEASGEQYF.

The gene calls are TRBV11-2 and TRBJ2-5; a possible D gene is TRBD1 (5 bases). The CDR3 is 15 amino acids. Trimming took 1 base from V and 2 from J, leaving 11 bases between them. Germline V gives CDR1 SGHAT, CDR2 FQNNGV. The CDR3 coding sequence is TGTGCCAGCAGCTTAGTGTCGACAGAGCAAGAGACCCAGTACTTC. Translating it yields CASSLVSTEQETQYF.

This chain links TRBV27 with TRBJ2-3, with D possibly being TRBD2 (5 bases). The CDR3 has 14 amino acids. Deletions cut 3 bases from V and 6 bases from J, with 13 bases between. The germline gives CDR1 MNHEY, CDR2 SMNVEV (reference sequence). CDR3 sequence reads: CASSFSSPGDTQYF. CDR3 nucleotide sequence: TGTGCCAGCAGTTTCAGCTCGCCGGGGGATACGCAGTATTTT.

This clonotype showed up many times. The gene calls are TRBV12-3 or TRBV12-4 and TRBJ1-2; D is perhaps TRBD1 (5 bases). The CDR3 consists of 16 residues. Trimming took 3 bases from V and 3 from J, leaving 17 bases between them. The CDR3, as DNA: TGTGCCAGCAGTTTGGGGCAGGGTTTGGAGGACTATGGCTACACCTTC. Protein sequence: CASSLGQGLEDYGYTF.

This clonotype was seen many times. V and J are TRBV5-4 and TRBJ2-3, with D possibly TRBD2 on 7 matching bases. The CDR3 has 14 amino acids. Germline V gives CDR1 SGHNT, CDR2 YYREEE (reference sequence). With 3 bases removed from V and 6 bases from J, the gap between germline ends came to 14 bases. The CDR3 here is CASSSLGGRDTQYF. CDR3 DNA sequence: TGTGCCAGCAGCTCCCTGGGGGGGCGGGATACGCAGTATTTT.

This clonotype has more than one count but fewer than ten. The CDR3 nucleotides are TGTGCCAGCACCCCTGGGCGGGTACTGCAAGAGACCCAGTACTTC. Translated, it gives CASTPGRVLQETQYF. The rearrangement joins TRBV28 to TRBJ2-5; D perhaps matches TRBD2 (5 bases). V was cut by 7 bases and J by 2 bases, with 17 bases left in between. There are 15 residues in the CDR3. CDR1 and CDR2 (germline): MDHEN, SYDVKM.